What follows describes a single T cell receptor beta chain. Its cognate antigen is unknown. Some clones are missing from TCRdb's copy, which holds only in-frame ones; the method was immunoSEQ multiplex PCR. The sample consists of some 27,000 clones, around 90% of them appearing once. This entry belongs to a study of lymphopenia after photon versus proton radiotherapy. Trimming removed 3 bases at V and 0 bases at J, with 7 bases between. This CDR3 is built from 14 residues. The germline gives CDR1 SNHLY, CDR2 FYNNEI. General study findings and limits: Only patients who died were analyzed for survival; proton advantage is unproven.

This TCR derives from a man between 50 and 59 years old with gastric cancer. The chain uses TRBV2 and TRBJ2-3, with D uncertain. The sequences come from peripheral blood, collected from a patient treated with photon-based radiotherapy. The CDR3 loop is CASSDRRSTDTQYF. As DNA, the CDR3 is TGTGCCAGCAGTGACCGCAGAAGCACAGATACGCAGTATTTT. The complete variable domain, with remaining parts taken from reference TRBV2 and TRBJ2-3, reads EPEVTQTPSHQVTQMGQEVILRCVPISNHLYFYWYRQILGQKVEFLVSFYNNEISEKSEIFDDQFSVERPDGSNFTLKIRSTKLEDSAMYFCASSDRRSTDTQYFGPGTRLTVL.